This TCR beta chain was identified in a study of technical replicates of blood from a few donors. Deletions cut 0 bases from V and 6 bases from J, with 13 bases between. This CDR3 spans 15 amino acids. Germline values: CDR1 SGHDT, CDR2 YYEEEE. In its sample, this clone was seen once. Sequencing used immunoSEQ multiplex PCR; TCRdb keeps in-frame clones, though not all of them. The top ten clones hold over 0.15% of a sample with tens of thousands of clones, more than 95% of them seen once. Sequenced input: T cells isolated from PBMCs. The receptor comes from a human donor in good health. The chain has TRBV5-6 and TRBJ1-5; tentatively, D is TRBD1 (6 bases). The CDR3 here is CASSLGSAGVQPQHF. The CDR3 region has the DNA TGTGCCAGCAGCTTGGGTAGCGCAGGGGTTCAGCCCCAGCATTTT.